This paragraph covers one T cell receptor beta chain sequence. The antigen remains unidentified. The data are from a study of monozygotic twins with cystic fibrosis. Study in general: Around 3 micrograms of fragmented DNA underwent approximately 15 PCR cycles for library preparation. Study findings and constraints: Age, concordance and disease severity did not associate with shared CDR3 numbers. V usage most resembled the co-twin in 13 of 16 pairs. The repertoire was suggested to be naive-dominated, clonality median around 0.0093.

The data were produced by immunoSEQ multiplex PCR, yet TCRdb's version contains in-frame clones alone and is incomplete. The table has tens of thousands of clones, about 93% seen once. The CDR3 has 12 residues. V gave up 4 bases and J gave up 3 bases, with 10 bases separating them. The V gene's germline CDR1 is SQVTM and CDR2 ANQGSEA. Sequencing was done on a sample of blood. This TCR was recovered from a boy aged 2 to 9 with cystic fibrosis. J is TRBJ2-7 and V is TRBV29-1; D unclear. CDR3 in DNA: TGCAGCGTTGCCGGGCCGGACTACGAGCAGTACTTC. Its protein product is CSVAGPDYEQYF.